This T cell receptor (beta chain) is from a study of T-cell memory formation after mild COVID-19. Study context: There were largely donor-specific TCR clusters.

The CDR3 runs to 14 residues. Trimming removed 0 bases from V and 7 bases from J, with 11 bases in between. Germline values: CDR1 SGHRS, CDR2 YFSETQ. In this sample, this clonotype turned up a few times. Constant-segment primers were used for 5'RACE, and the resulting TCR alpha and TCR beta cDNA libraries carried sample barcodes and UMIs. MiXCR, run by TCRdb on the 5' RACE reads, gives a single entry per CDR3 protein. The data contain more than 300,000 distinct CDR3 sequences, around 15% of them singletons. The specimen sequenced was PBMCs or a T cell subset sorted from them (not recorded which). The chain joins TRBV5-1 to TRBJ1-3; no clear D. The receptor was derived from a man between 18 and 35 years old who had mild COVID-19 (a few samples of this study predate the infection). Cell type and time point are not known. This CDR3 reads CASSLEGLMNTIYF. The CDR3 DNA reads as TGCGCCAGCAGCTTGGAAGGTCTGATGAACACCATATATTTT. Combining the CDR3 with reference TRBV5-1 and TRBJ1-3 gives the whole variable domain KAGVTQTPRYLIKTRGQQVTLSCSPISGHRSVSWYQQTPGQGLQFLFEYFSETQRNKGNFPGRFSGRQFSNSRSEMNVSTLELGDSALYLCASSLEGLMNTIYFGEGSWLTVV.